The entry below describes one TCR beta chain. The data originate from a study of shared clonotypes between healthy human individuals. Whole-study context: The donor pool was made up of a couple of women and a few men aged 18 to 49. Plates per donor: three CD4 naive, three CD4 memory, two CD8 naive, one CD8 memory.

The protocol was immunoSEQ multiplex PCR, while the TCRdb copy is restricted to in-frame clones and leaves out a portion. The data hold about 1.4 million clones, with around 97% observed a single time. The donors were all Caucasian adults (living in Nashville, Tennessee). Division of CD4+ cells produced a CD45RA+ naive subset and a CD45RA-negative memory subset. This TCR derives from a man aged 25 to 40 in good health. The sequenced sample consisted of naive CD4+ T cells sorted from blood. Subset noted: CD45RA+ positively selected.

CDR3 DNA: TGCGCCAGCAGCAGTCTAGCGGGAGTGGTGAGCGAGCAGTACTTC. This gives the protein CASSSLAGVVSEQYF. The chain employs TRBV5-1 and TRBJ2-7, with 10 bases aligning to TRBD2. The junction had 10 bases not matched to a gene; V was cut back by 4 bases and J by 6 bases. This CDR3 has 15 amino acids. Germline CDR1 SGHRS, CDR2 YFSETQ.